These 19 T cell receptor beta chains share one sample of origin, sequenced in a study of control samples from healthy donors and cancer patients. TCRdb's copy holds only in-frame clones and misses some; the assay was immunoSEQ multiplex PCR. The top ten clones hold 3% to 4% of a sample with approximately 150,000 clones, about 91% of them seen once. The sample comprised blood. Source of these receptors: a man in his thirties or forties in good health.

This chain's CDR3 is CAWSVWVNTEAFF. The CDR3 DNA reads as TGTGCCTGGAGTGTTTGGGTGAACACTGAAGCTTTCTTT. The chain links TRBV30 to TRBJ1-1; D is unresolved. The V gene lost 0 bases and the J gene lost 0 bases, with 5 bases spanning the gap. The CDR3 is made up of 13 amino acids. Germline loops: CDR1 GTSNPN, CDR2 SVGIG (reference sequence).

V and J are TRBV7-8 and TRBJ1-6; D possibly corresponds to TRBD1 (5 bases). CDR1 and CDR2 (germline): SGHVS, FQNEAQ. This CDR3 region has 17 residues. The germline V and J ends were trimmed by 6 bases and 2 bases, with 17 bases remaining between them. CDR3 in DNA: TGTGCCAGCAGTGATCCCCGTCCAGGGACCTATAATTCACCCCTCCACTTT. This sequence encodes CASSDPRPGTYNSPLHF.

The V call is TRBV11-3, the J call TRBJ2-2, with a possible D match to TRBD1 (6 bases). CDR1 and CDR2 from the germline V gene are SGHNT and YENEEA. The germline V and J ends were trimmed by 3 bases and 7 bases, with 12 bases remaining between them. The CDR3 contains 14 residues. The CDR3 here is CASSLDSGNGELFF. The CDR3 DNA reads TGTGCCAGCAGCTTGGACAGTGGGAACGGGGAGCTGTTTTTT.

The CDR3 reads CASSEWREWGYNSPLHF. As DNA, the CDR3 is TGTGCCAGCAGCGAATGGAGGGAGTGGGGATATAATTCACCCCTCCACTTT. The chain has TRBV6-1 and TRBJ1-6, with D uncertain. This CDR3 has 17 residues. V lost 6 bases and J lost 4, with 19 bases in between. CDR1 and CDR2 (germline): MNHNS, SASEGT.

CDR3 sequence reads: CASSLVGTDTQYF. The CDR3 DNA reads TGTGCCAGCAGCTTAGTGGGCACAGATACGCAGTATTTT. V gene TRBV7-9 combines with J gene TRBJ2-3; no reliable D call. The CDR3 covers 13 residues. With 1 base removed from V and 1 base from J, the gap between germline ends came to 3 bases. Germline CDR1 is SEHNR and CDR2 is FQNEAQ (reference sequence).

CDR3 loop: CASSVGQGSSYNEQFF. The CDR3, as DNA: TGTGCCAGCAGTGTCGGACAGGGGTCTTCCTACAATGAGCAGTTCTTC. This chain connects TRBV28 to TRBJ2-1; 9 positions match TRBD1. CDR3 length: 16 amino acids. The germline V gene has CDR1 MDHEN and CDR2 SYDVKM. Trimming cost V 5 bases and J 1 base; bases outside gene matches: 6.

V gene TRBV18 combines with J gene TRBJ2-3; 8 bases are a match to TRBD1. The CDR3 sequence is 14 residues long. In germline, CDR1 is KGHSH, CDR2 LQKENI. The V gene end was trimmed by 3 bases and the J gene end by 6 bases; junction bases not matched to a gene: 5. The CDR3 loop is CASSPAGGSDTQYF. The CDR3 nucleotides are TGTGCCAGCTCACCGGCAGGGGGCTCTGATACGCAGTATTTT.

The genes are TRBV5-4 and TRBJ2-7; TRBD2 matches 8 bases. The CDR3 totals 14 residues. Germline CDR1 reads SGHNT; CDR2 reads YYREEE (reference sequence). V shed 4 bases, J shed 0 bases, and the junction held 3 bases outside the gene matches. The CDR3 spells CASSQSGSSYEQYF. The CDR3 DNA is TGTGCCAGCAGCCAAAGCGGGAGCTCCTACGAGCAGTACTTC.

The chain is built from TRBV7-9 and TRBJ1-3, with TRBD1 matching 7 bases. V lost 5 bases and J lost 2; bases outside the gene matches: 12. The CDR3 length is 17 residues. Germline V gene sequence: CDR1 SEHNR, CDR2 FQNEAQ (reference sequence). The CDR3 is CASSGPRQGGTGNTIYF. CDR3 sequence (DNA): TGTGCCAGCAGCGGACCCCGACAGGGAGGAACTGGAAACACCATATATTTT.

V and J are TRBV7-2 and TRBJ1-3; no reliable D call. CDR1 and CDR2 (germline): SGHTA, FQGNSA. Trimming cost V 0 bases and J 0 bases, with 6 bases left between them. This CDR3 has 15 amino acids. The CDR3 loop reads CASSLALYSGNTIYF. As DNA, the CDR3 is TGTGCCAGCAGCTTAGCGCTCTACTCTGGAAACACCATATATTTT.

The J gene is TRBJ1-3, the V gene TRBV6-6; the D is unclear. V was clipped by 0 bases and J by 4 bases, with 4 bases between them. Germline V gene data show CDR1 as MNHNY and CDR2 as SVGAGI (reference sequence). The CDR3 runs to 13 residues. CDR3 protein: CASSYSGGNTIYF. CDR3 DNA sequence: TGTGCCAGCAGTTACTCAGGCGGAAACACCATATATTTT.

The chain joins TRBV12-3 or TRBV12-4 to TRBJ2-3; the D gene is possibly TRBD2 (6 bases). Trimming cost V 1 base and J 8 bases, with 10 bases left between them. This CDR3 spans 13 amino acids. CDR3 protein: CASSLDGGGTQYF. The CDR3 DNA reads as TGTGCCAGCAGTTTAGATGGGGGAGGTACGCAGTATTTT.

V usage is TRBV12-3 or TRBV12-4 and J usage is TRBJ1-2, with TRBD1 matching over 10 bases. The CDR3 has 13 residues. Losses at the gene ends were 3 bases for V and 5 bases for J; bases not matched to a gene: 0. CDR3 residues: CASSLDRGYGYTF. In nucleotides, the CDR3 is TGTGCCAGCAGTTTGGACAGGGGGTATGGCTACACCTTC.

The J gene is TRBJ2-7, the V gene TRBV5-4, with D perhaps being TRBD1 or TRBD2 (5 bases each). Germline V lookup: CDR1 SGHNT, CDR2 YYREEE (reference sequence). This CDR3 has 14 residues. Trimming cost V 0 bases and J 2 bases, with 9 bases left between them. The CDR3 bases are TGTGCCAGCAGCTTGGGGGACCAACCCTACGAGCAGTACTTC. This codes for CASSLGDQPYEQYF.

The gene calls are TRBV28 and TRBJ2-1; TRBD2 matches at 7 bases. This CDR3 region has 14 residues. V shed 2 bases, J shed 5 bases, and the junction held 3 bases outside the gene matches. Germline-derived CDR1 and CDR2 are MDHEN and SYDVKM. In DNA form, the CDR3 reads TGTGCCAGCAGTTTAGTAAGCGGGGACAATGAGCAGTTCTTC. The encoded protein is CASSLVSGDNEQFF.

For the CDR3, the DNA is TGTGCCAGTAGTCGAGTTGTGGGAACTAATGAAAAACTGTTTTTT. Translated, it gives CASSRVVGTNEKLFF. The chain recombines TRBV19 with TRBJ1-4; D is undetermined. Germline V gene lookup returns CDR1 LNHDA and CDR2 SQIVND (reference sequence). This CDR3 is 15 amino acids long. Trimming took 5 bases from V and 1 from J, leaving 11 bases between them.

The chain links TRBV7-8 to TRBJ2-7; 9 bases fit TRBD2. Trimming removed 0 bases from V and 5 bases from J; junction bases left unmatched: 11. The germline gives CDR1 SGHVS, CDR2 FQNEAQ. CDR3 length: 17 residues. The CDR3 nucleotides are TGTGCCAGCAGCTTAGCGCTCGGACTAGCGTTCCAACACGAGCAGTACTTC. This encodes CASSLALGLAFQHEQYF. Full variable domain (missing parts from reference TRBV7-8 and TRBJ2-7): GAGVSQSPRYKVAKRGQDVALRCDPISGHVSLFWYQQALGQGPEFLTYFQNEAQLDKSGLPSDRFFAERPEGSVSTLKIQRTQQEDSAVYLCASSLALGLAFQHEQYFGPGTRLTVT.

The chain employs TRBV7-3 and TRBJ2-2, with D tentatively TRBD1 (6 bases). V was trimmed by 0 bases and J by 1 base, leaving 9 bases between them. Germline CDR1 SGHTA, CDR2 FQGTGA. The CDR3 spans 16 residues. CDR3 residues: CASSLTGTLNTGELFF. As DNA, the CDR3 is TGTGCCAGCAGCTTAACCGGGACATTGAACACCGGGGAGCTGTTTTTT. Complete variable domain (other parts from reference TRBV7-3 and TRBJ2-2): GAGVSQTPSNKVTEKGKYVELRCDPISGHTALYWYRQSLGQGPEFLIYFQGTGAADDSGLPNDRFFAVRPEGSVSTLKIQRTERGDSAVYLCASSLTGTLNTGELFFGEGSRLTVL.

The genes are TRBV19 and TRBJ2-7; D not resolved. Trimming took off 1 base at V and 3 bases at J, with 4 bases between the two ends. The CDR3 spans 12 residues. Germline assignment: CDR1 LNHDA and CDR2 SQIVND (reference sequence). The CDR3 spells CASSIAGYEQYF. The CDR3 DNA follows: TGTGCCAGTAGTATAGCAGGCTACGAGCAGTACTTC.